Given below is one TCR beta chain in context. Trimming removed 11 bases at V and 2 bases at J, with 13 bases between. The CDR3 extends over 13 amino acids. TCRdb re-called the RT-PCR reads with MiXCR, one entry per CDR3 protein. The data show more than 550,000 distinct CDR3 sequences, about 14% seen once. This rearrangement joins TRBV12-3 or TRBV12-4 to TRBJ2-1; no definite D call. Sequences were obtained from memory CD4+ T cells from blood. The sequence derives from a female donor in good health, serving as a healthy control. CDR3 sequence (DNA): TGTGCCGCTTCAGGCAGCGCCTACAATGAGCAGTTCTTC. It encodes CAASGSAYNEQFF.